The 8 T cell receptor beta chains below all came from one sample that was sequenced in a study of control samples from healthy donors and cancer patients. Assay: immunoSEQ multiplex PCR; the TCRdb copy retains only in-frame clones and omits some. The sample lists 170,000 or so clones; more than 85% were seen once. The sample was blood. The receptor source for this set is a woman aged 40 to 50 in good health.

V gene TRBV27 combines with J gene TRBJ2-1, with TRBD1 identical over 9 bases. This CDR3 region has 15 residues. V lost 4 bases to trimming and J lost 5 bases; unmatched junction nucleotides: 6. The germline CDR1 and CDR2 sequences are MNHEY and SMNVEV (reference sequence). This chain's CDR3 is CASSYGTGKDNEQFF. DNA for the CDR3: TGTGCCAGCAGTTATGGGACAGGGAAAGACAATGAGCAGTTCTTC.

The chain uses TRBV19 and TRBJ1-5; D is unresolved. The V gene's germline CDR1 is LNHDA and CDR2 SQIVND (reference sequence). This CDR3 spans 12 amino acids. The germline V and J ends were trimmed by 5 bases and 10 bases, with 12 bases remaining between them. The CDR3 loop is CASSVTLHPQHF. CDR3 sequence (DNA): TGTGCCAGTAGTGTTACGCTCCACCCCCAGCATTTT.

This clone was detected only once. This rearrangement joins TRBV7-8 to TRBJ1-2; D gene ambiguous. The CDR3 totals 13 residues. Germline V gene data show CDR1 as SGHVS and CDR2 as FQNEAQ. Trimming shortened V by 6 bases and J by 8 bases, and 16 bases separated the two germline ends. The CDR3 sequence is CASSLVGVGGYTF. CDR3 DNA: TGTGCCAGCAGTCTGGTGGGAGTCGGGGGCTACACCTTC.

In this sample, this clone turned up once. The chain uses TRBV5-5 and TRBJ1-3; 7 positions match TRBD1. Germline CDR1 SGHKS, CDR2 YYEKEE (reference sequence). V dropped 0 bases and J dropped 7; count of bases not matched to a gene: 4. The CDR3 runs 14 residues. CDR3 in amino acids: CASSLDRGLNTIYF. The CDR3 DNA reads TGTGCCAGCAGCTTGGACAGGGGATTGAACACCATATATTTT.

The V and J genes are TRBV5-1 and TRBJ1-1, with 10 nucleotides matching TRBD1. The CDR3 runs to 14 residues. The germline V gene has CDR1 SGHRS and CDR2 YFSETQ. Unmatched junction bases numbered 4, after V lost 0 bases and J lost 8 bases. CDR3 protein: CASSLGDRGSEAFF. The CDR3 coding sequence is TGCGCCAGCAGCTTGGGGGACAGGGGATCAGAAGCTTTCTTT.

The V and J genes are TRBV28 and TRBJ2-7, with 10 bases that match TRBD1. The CDR3 covers 17 residues. Germline V gene data show CDR1 as MDHEN and CDR2 as SYDVKM. V shed 6 bases, J shed 1 base, and the junction held 12 bases outside the gene matches. DNA for the CDR3: TGTGCCAGCAGAGGGACAGGGGATTGGACTCAATCCTACGAGCAGTACTTC. Translated: CASRGTGDWTQSYEQYF.

This chain links TRBV11-3 with TRBJ2-6; unclear D gene. CDR3 length: 20 amino acids. Germline CDR1 and CDR2: SGHNT and YENEEA. Trimming removed 5 bases from V and 4 bases from J, with 27 bases in between. The CDR3 DNA reads TGTGCCAGCAGCCTTGTTGCGGACGGCTATAGTTTAGTGGGGGCCAACGTCCTGACTTTC. Its protein product is CASSLVADGYSLVGANVLTF.

A note on this clone: This CDR3 is also generated by other DNA sequences in the sample. The chain recombines TRBV5-1 with TRBJ1-3, with D unresolved. Germline CDR1 and CDR2: SGHRS and YFSETQ. CDR3 size: 14 residues. The V and J ends lost 0 bases and 0 bases respectively, with 4 bases between them. For the CDR3, the DNA is TGCGCCAGCAGCTTGGAAAGCTCTGGAAACACCATATATTTT. Its translation: CASSLESSGNTIYF. Filled out from reference TRBV5-1 and TRBJ1-3, the complete variable domain reads KAGVTQTPRYLIKTRGQQVTLSCSPISGHRSVSWYQQTPGQGLQFLFEYFSETQRNKGNFPGRFSGRQFSNSRSEMNVSTLELGDSALYLCASSLESSGNTIYFGEGSWLTVV.